This is a list of T cell receptor beta chains from one sample in a study of blood T cell repertoires in COVID-19. Profiled with immunoSEQ multiplex PCR; TCRdb holds only in-frame clones, not every one. The table shows approximately 480,000 clones, with approximately 86% occurring only once. Sequenced input: PBMCs or T cells enriched from blood (not recorded which). These receptors came from a woman between 18 and 29 years old who had recovered from COVID-19. Each CDR3 is given with its conserved first and last residue. Fields, in order: V gene, D gene, J gene, CDR3 length, clone size, CDR3 protein, CDR3 DNA. D genes are given only for firm matches. Size tells how often a clone was seen (once, few, many) or the class of an expanded clone, and some rows leave it out.

TRBV5-1,TRBD1,TRBJ2-4,16,.,CASSLGDRGAKNIQYF,TGCGCCAGCAGCTTGGGGGACAGGGGCGCCAAAAACATTCAGTACTTC
TRBV5-4,TRBD1,TRBJ1-1,14,.,CASSLDRANTEAFF,TGTGCCAGCAGCCTGGACAGGGCCAACACTGAAGCTTTCTTT
TRBV6-4,.,TRBJ2-3,15,.,CASSDSSGTSDTQYF,TGTGCCAGCAGTGACTCGTCAGGGACTTCAGATACGCAGTATTTT
TRBV30,.,TRBJ1-1,12,once,CAWSPPDTEAFF,TGTGCCTGGAGCCCCCCGGACACTGAAGCTTTCTTT
TRBV5-6,TRBD1,TRBJ2-7,13,.,CASSLGQGNEQYF,TGTGCCAGCAGCCTGGGACAGGGGAACGAGCAGTACTTC
TRBV12-3/TRBV12-4,TRBD1,TRBJ2-7,13,.,CASSSGTGEGQYF,TGTGCCAGCAGTTCCGGGACAGGGGAGGGACAGTACTTC
TRBV6-5,.,TRBJ1-5,15,.,CASSSRGGLWQPQHF,TGTGCCAGCAGTTCCCGCGGGGGGCTTTGGCAGCCCCAGCATTTT
TRBV19,.,TRBJ2-3,14,.,CASSIGPAADTQYF,TGTGCCAGTAGTATAGGGCCAGCGGCAGATACGCAGTATTTT
TRBV5-1,TRBD1,TRBJ1-4,15,.,CASSRQGETNEKLFF,TGCGCCAGCAGTCGTCAGGGGGAAACTAATGAAAAACTGTTTTTT
TRBV4-1,TRBD1,TRBJ1-6,15,.,CASSRGTGGRSPLHF,TGCGCCAGCAGTCGAGGGACAGGGGGCAGGTCACCCCTCCACTTT
TRBV14,.,TRBJ1-2,20,.,CASSPMRQRTQGRPVYGYTF,TGTGCCAGCAGCCCCATGAGGCAGCGGACTCAGGGGCGCCCAGTCTATGGCTACACCTTC
TRBV4-1,.,TRBJ1-2,13,.,CASSQVGGDGYTF,TGCGCCAGCAGCCAAGTAGGAGGGGATGGCTACACCTTC
TRBV3-1/TRBV3-2,TRBD1,TRBJ2-2,14,.,CASTSRDRERELFF,TGTGCCAGCACTTCCCGGGACAGGGAGCGGGAGCTGTTTTTT
TRBV9,.,TRBJ1-5,15,.,CASSVPGNSNQPQHF,TGTGCCAGCAGCGTCCCAGGGAATAGCAATCAGCCCCAGCATTTT
TRBV2,.,TRBJ1-1,12,.,CASSRQTPEAFF,TGTGCCAGCAGCCGACAGACTCCGGAAGCTTTCTTT
TRBV5-1,TRBD1,TRBJ2-7,14,.,CASSVGQGLYEQYF,TGCGCCAGCAGCGTAGGACAGGGCCTCTACGAGCAGTACTTC
TRBV7-9,TRBD1,TRBJ1-2,16,.,CASSSNAPGQQGSYTF,TGTGCCAGCAGCTCGAACGCACCGGGACAGCAAGGAAGCTACACCTTC
TRBV7-8,TRBD1,TRBJ2-2,14,.,CASKIDRDTGELFF,TGTGCCAGCAAGATCGACAGGGACACCGGGGAGCTGTTTTTT
TRBV5-1,.,TRBJ2-7,15,.,CASSRGVEGEYEQYF,TGCGCCAGCAGCCGTGGGGTCGAGGGAGAGTACGAGCAGTACTTC
TRBV5-6,TRBD1,TRBJ2-7,16,.,CASSPLGQGESYEQYF,TGTGCCAGCAGCCCCCTAGGGCAGGGGGAATCCTACGAGCAGTACTTC
TRBV4-1,.,TRBJ2-1,14,.,CASSHVGRDNEQFF,TGCGCCAGCAGCCATGTCGGCAGGGACAATGAGCAGTTCTTC
TRBV5-1,.,TRBJ1-4,15,.,CASKSGDLLNEKLFF,TGCGCCAGCAAATCAGGGGACCTGCTTAATGAAAAACTGTTTTTT
TRBV4-1,.,TRBJ2-1,18,once,CASSQDLSSGGSYNEQFF,TGCGCCAGCAGCCAAGATCTATCGTCTGGTGGCTCCTACAATGAGCAGTTCTTC
TRBV2,.,TRBJ1-1,12,.,CASKVESLGAFF,TGTGCCAGCAAAGTGGAATCCCTAGGAGCTTTCTTT
TRBV5-4,.,TRBJ2-1,13,.,CASSLDGLPGQFF,TGTGCCAGCAGCTTGGATGGACTACCAGGGCAGTTCTTC
TRBV9,.,TRBJ1-4,14,.,CASSVDSVREKLFF,TGTGCCAGCAGCGTAGACTCAGTGAGGGAAAAACTGTTTTTT
TRBV29-1,.,TRBJ2-5,12,.,CSVGQTQETQYF,TGCAGCGTTGGACAGACCCAAGAGACCCAGTACTTC
TRBV2,TRBD1,TRBJ1-1,14,.,CASRDRGGETEAFF,TGTGCCAGCAGAGACAGGGGAGGAGAGACTGAAGCTTTCTTT
TRBV11-1,TRBD1,TRBJ1-2,15,many,CASSQMTGKDSGYTF,TGTGCCAGCAGCCAAATGACAGGGAAGGATAGTGGCTACACCTTC
TRBV6-5,.,TRBJ1-5,13,.,CASSPYSEQPQHF,TGTGCCAGCAGTCCGTATTCGGAGCAGCCCCAGCATTTT
TRBV4-1,TRBD2,TRBJ2-5,17,.,CASSQYGTSGPQETQYF,TGCGCCAGCAGCCAGTACGGGACTAGCGGGCCCCAAGAGACCCAGTACTTC
TRBV7-9,TRBD1,TRBJ1-2,13,.,CATLTGANYGYTF,TGTGCCACCCTTACAGGGGCTAACTATGGCTACACCTTC
TRBV5-1,TRBD1,TRBJ1-2,15,.,CASSPGTGGGYGYTF,TGCGCCAGCAGCCCAGGGACAGGGGGAGGGTATGGCTACACCTTC
TRBV5-4,TRBD1,TRBJ1-1,17,.,CASSRGQGQNSNTEAFF,TGTGCCAGCAGCCGGGGACAGGGGCAGAACTCGAACACTGAAGCTTTCTTT
TRBV2,TRBD1,TRBJ1-1,16,.,CASSVVRGPGATEAFF,TGTGCCAGCAGTGTAGTCAGGGGGCCCGGGGCCACTGAAGCTTTCTTT
TRBV5-1,TRBD1,TRBJ1-1,15,.,CASTLNRGRGTEAFF,TGCGCCAGCACCCTGAACAGGGGGCGAGGGACTGAAGCTTTCTTT
TRBV7-8,TRBD1,TRBJ1-5,17,many,CASSLRTGTYSNQPQHF,TGTGCCAGCAGCTTAAGGACAGGGACCTATAGCAATCAGCCCCAGCATTTT
TRBV28,TRBD2,TRBJ2-3,13,.,CASGREGTDTQYF,TGTGCCAGCGGTAGGGAGGGGACAGATACGCAGTATTTT
TRBV29-1,.,TRBJ2-7,12,.,CSVLTATYEQYF,TGCAGCGTCTTGACAGCCACCTACGAGCAGTACTTC
TRBV9,.,TRBJ2-2,13,.,CASSVARTGELFF,TGTGCCAGCAGCGTCGCCCGGACCGGGGAGCTGTTTTTT
TRBV27,.,TRBJ2-1,13,.,CASSFSSYNEQFF,TGTGCCAGCAGTTTCTCTTCCTACAATGAGCAGTTCTTC
TRBV27,.,TRBJ1-6,16,once,CASSLSRSSYNSPLHF,TGTGCCAGCAGTTTATCGAGGAGCTCCTATAATTCACCCCTCCACTTT
TRBV28,TRBD2,TRBJ2-1,15,.,CATGLAGLHYNEQFF,TGTGCCACCGGACTAGCGGGTCTTCACTACAATGAGCAGTTCTTC
TRBV7-2,.,TRBJ2-5,13,.,CASSLAPGETQYF,TGTGCCAGCAGCTTAGCTCCGGGGGAGACCCAGTACTTC